The next 21 T cell receptor beta chains were all read from a single sample in a study of memory CD4+ T cells and cytomegalovirus serostatus (dated by TCRdb to about 2019). Libraries were constructed by the immunoSEQ multiplex PCR assay. TCRdb carries this immuneACCESS record with in-frame sequences only. Its versions omit some clonotypes, under half of them owing to an unresolved V gene in the studies checked, with the rest unexplained. For this sample the table gives approximately 52,000 clones, of which roughly three quarters were detected only once. 0.77% of the sample comes from the top ten. Single viable CD3+CD4+CD8-CD45RO+ cells were sorted as memory CD4+ T cells on a FACSAria II. Input material: memory CD4+ T cells from blood. These receptors originate from an adult in good health and CMV-seronegative.

The V and J genes are TRBV11-3 and TRBJ2-3; D not certain. CDR1 SGHNT and CDR2 YENEEA come from the germline V gene. This CDR3 has 13 amino acids. V gave up 8 bases and J gave up 0 bases, with 9 bases separating them. CDR3 bases: TGTGCCAGCTCGAAATATAGCACAGATACGCAGTATTTT. Protein product: CASSKYSTDTQYF.

This sequence joins TRBV7-9 and TRBJ1-4; no clear D. The V gene's germline CDR1 is SEHNR and CDR2 FQNEAQ (reference sequence). This CDR3 has 11 amino acids. Trimming took off 7 bases at V and 8 bases at J, with 8 bases between the two ends. This CDR3 is CASTSREKLFF. The CDR3 nucleotides read TGTGCCAGCACCTCAAGGGAAAAACTGTTTTTT.

This sequence joins TRBV2 and TRBJ1-5; 7 nucleotides align to TRBD1. CDR1 is SNHLY and CDR2 is FYNNEI in the germline V gene. V lost 5 bases and J lost 4; bases outside the gene matches: 8. The CDR3 is 15 amino acids. DNA of the CDR3: TGTGCCAGCAGTACAGGGGATTTAGGGAATCAGCCCCAGCATTTT. Amino acid sequence: CASSTGDLGNQPQHF.

The gene calls are TRBV29-1 and TRBJ1-2, with a weak D call TRBD1 (5 bases). The ends were cut back, 6 bases at V and 8 bases at J, with 19 bases in the middle. CDR1 and CDR2 (germline): SQVTM, ANQGSEA. This CDR3 is built from 13 residues. Here the CDR3 reads CSVGTGAEGGYTF. Here the CDR3 DNA reads TGCAGCGTCGGTACCGGGGCAGAGGGAGGCTACACCTTC.

The V gene is TRBV9, the J gene TRBJ1-1; D is possibly TRBD1 (5 bases). V dropped 0 bases and J dropped 0 bases, with 15 bases sitting between them. Per the germline V gene, CDR1 is SGDLS and CDR2 is YYNGEE. This CDR3 has 17 amino acids. CDR3 in DNA: TGTGCCAGCAGCGTAGACGCCAGGGAATTTATGAACACTGAAGCTTTCTTT. Its protein is CASSVDAREFMNTEAFF.

This clone was observed a few times. The V gene is TRBV28, the J gene TRBJ1-5; D may be TRBD1 (5 bases). Trimming stripped 2 bases from V and 6 bases from J, with 11 bases between. There are 14 residues in the CDR3. Looked up from germline, CDR1 is MDHEN and CDR2 is SYDVKM. This CDR3 is CASSLGGVGQPQHF. The CDR3 nucleotides read TGTGCCAGCAGTTTAGGAGGGGTTGGTCAGCCCCAGCATTTT.

The chain carries TRBV6-5 and TRBJ1-2, with no clear D. The V and J ends lost 6 bases and 6 bases respectively, with 17 bases between them. The CDR3 has 14 residues. CDR1 MNHEY and CDR2 SVGAGI come from the germline V gene. The CDR3 DNA sequence: TGTGCCAGCAGCCGACCCGGGCCCCTGGATGGCTACACCTTC. The encoded protein is CASSRPGPLDGYTF.

This chain uses TRBV5-1 with TRBJ2-1; 8 bases agree with TRBD2. V was clipped by 0 bases and J by 7 bases; unmatched bases: 6. The CDR3 spans 15 residues. Germline CDR1 reads SGHRS; CDR2 reads YFSETQ. The CDR3 DNA reads TGCGCCAGCAGCTTGGCGGCGGGGGGCCTTAATGAGCAGTTCTTC. Its translation: CASSLAAGGLNEQFF.

Only one count was recorded for this clone. The J gene is TRBJ1-2, the V gene TRBV6-1; D is unclear. Trimming cost V 4 bases and J 8 bases, with 11 bases left between them. Per germline, CDR1 MNHNS and CDR2 SASEGT. The CDR3 runs to 12 residues. For the CDR3, the DNA is TGTGCCAGCAGTGCAACGAGCGGGGGCTACACCTTC. Its translation is CASSATSGGYTF.

V usage is TRBV27 and J usage is TRBJ1-5; tentative D call: TRBD1 (5 bases). The CDR3 has 13 residues. CDR1 MNHEY and CDR2 SMNVEV come from the germline V gene (reference sequence). V was pared by 9 bases and J by 4 bases, with 13 bases between. CDR3 loop: CASRKRGNQPQHF. CDR3 DNA sequence: TGTGCCAGTAGGAAGAGGGGTAATCAGCCCCAGCATTTT.

The rearrangement links TRBV18 to TRBJ1-2, with D possibly TRBD1 on 6 matching bases. The V gene's germline CDR1 is KGHSH and CDR2 LQKENI. The CDR3 has 16 residues. Trimming took off 4 bases at V and 6 bases at J, with 21 bases between the two ends. Here the CDR3 DNA reads TGTGCCAGCTCACGGAAGGCTACAGAGGGGGACCATGGCTACACCTTC. Translated, it gives CASSRKATEGDHGYTF.

The CDR3 loop reads CAWKVPGNYGYTF. The CDR3, as DNA: TGTGCCTGGAAGGTTCCGGGGAACTATGGCTACACCTTC. V gene TRBV30 combines with J gene TRBJ1-2; D is undetermined. CDR3 length equals 13 residues. V was pared by 4 bases and J by 2 bases, with 11 bases between. CDR1 and CDR2 (germline): GTSNPN, SVGIG (reference sequence).

The chain employs TRBV7-9 and TRBJ1-2; 7 bases fit TRBD1. From germline, CDR1 is SEHNR and CDR2 FQNEAQ (reference sequence). The CDR3 length is 13 residues. The ends lost 8 bases at V and 4 bases at J; junction bases unmatched: 7. Written as DNA, the CDR3 is TGTGCCAGCGGAAAGAGGGACAGCTATGGCTACACCTTC. Protein sequence: CASGKRDSYGYTF.

This chain connects TRBV9 to TRBJ2-1, with TRBD1 identical over 10 bases. The CDR3 has 17 amino acids. Germline-derived CDR1 and CDR2 are SGDLS and YYNGEE. V lost 0 bases to trimming and J lost 8 bases; unmatched junction nucleotides: 11. The CDR3 region has the DNA TGTGCCAGCAGCGTAGAAACTGGGACAGGGGTCTTCGATGAGCAGTTCTTC. It codes for CASSVETGTGVFDEQFF.

This clone was counted only a few times. J is TRBJ2-1 and V is TRBV7-2; 10 bases are a match to TRBD2. This CDR3 spans 17 amino acids. Germline V CDR1 and CDR2: SGHTA, FQGNSA. V lost 0 bases and J lost 5; bases outside the gene matches: 7. The CDR3 loop reads CASSLALLAGANNEQFF. The CDR3 coding sequence is TGTGCCAGCAGCTTAGCTCTCCTAGCGGGGGCCAACAATGAGCAGTTCTTC.

The DNA for the CDR3 is TGTGCCAGTAGTATCAGCAGGGGGGGAAAACAAGAGACCCAGTACTTC. It translates to CASSISRGGKQETQYF. The chain combines TRBV19 with TRBJ2-5, with D perhaps TRBD1 or TRBD2 (7 bases each). Germline values: CDR1 LNHDA, CDR2 SQIVND (reference sequence). Trimming took 3 bases from V and 2 from J, leaving 16 bases between them. This CDR3 spans 16 amino acids.

The chain couples TRBV27 to TRBJ2-2; 7 positions match TRBD1. This CDR3 spans 14 amino acids. After removal of 6 bases from V and 5 bases from J, the junction contained 6 bases not matched to a gene. Germline CDR1 reads MNHEY; CDR2 reads SMNVEV (reference sequence). CDR3 sequence (DNA): TGTGCCAGCAGGGACAGGCTACGGACCGGGGAGCTGTTTTTT. This translates into CASRDRLRTGELFF.

The chain couples TRBV2 to TRBJ2-2; D not certain. V lost 7 bases to trimming and J lost 0 bases, with 6 bases between them. The CDR3 spans 13 residues. Germline CDR1 is SNHLY and CDR2 is FYNNEI. This CDR3 is CASKISNTGELFF. CDR3 sequence (DNA): TGTGCCAGCAAGATCTCGAACACCGGGGAGCTGTTTTTT. Full variable domain (remainder filled in from reference TRBV2 and TRBJ2-2): EPEVTQTPSHQVTQMGQEVILRCVPISNHLYFYWYRQILGQKVEFLVSFYNNEISEKSEIFDDQFSVERPDGSNFTLKIRSTKLEDSAMYFCASKISNTGELFFGEGSRLTVL.

This rearrangement joins TRBV5-6 to TRBJ2-5; possible D gene TRBD2, 6 bases. This CDR3 region has 14 residues. Germline CDR1 reads SGHDT; CDR2 reads YYEEEE. V lost 3 bases, J lost 5 bases, and 14 bases lay in between. CDR3 protein: CASSYSGVGETQYF. The CDR3 bases are TGTGCCAGCAGCTATTCGGGGGTAGGGGAGACCCAGTACTTC.

This chain connects TRBV14 to TRBJ2-7, with D hard to call. CDR1 SGHDN and CDR2 FVKESK come from the germline V gene. V gave up 1 base and J gave up 7 bases, with 23 bases separating them. The CDR3 length is 17 residues. The CDR3 reads CASSQVVGRSFRAEQYF. CDR3 bases: TGTGCCAGCAGCCAAGTGGTCGGGCGCTCTTTTAGAGCGGAGCAGTACTTC.

The chain combines TRBV19 with TRBJ2-6; no definite D call. V lost 10 bases to trimming and J lost 1 base, with 17 bases between them. Germline loops: CDR1 LNHDA, CDR2 SQIVND (reference sequence). This CDR3 region has 16 residues. CDR3 amino acids: CATRSVPSSGANVLTF. The CDR3 nucleotides are TGTGCCACTAGGTCAGTGCCGTCGTCTGGGGCCAACGTCCTGACTTTC.